One and the same sample provided the 25 T cell receptor beta chains below, sequenced in a study of cytomegalovirus exposure and HLA in healthy donors. The PCR employed 60 Vbeta primers together with 13 Jbeta primers. Sequenced by immunoSEQ multiplex PCR; TCRdb stores in-frame clones only, minus some. The repertoire consists of roughly 180,000 clones, with more than 70% occurring once and the leading ten covering roughly 1%. Sample: PBMCs. Receptors originate from a young man in good health and CMV-seronegative.

The chain joins TRBV5-1 to TRBJ2-7, with 7 bases lining up with TRBD2. Germline V gene lookup returns CDR1 SGHRS and CDR2 YFSETQ. Unmatched junction bases numbered 15, after V lost 7 bases and J lost 5 bases. CDR3 length: 15 amino acids. The CDR3 bases are TGCGCCAGCGGGAATCCGGGGGGACGCCCCAACGAGCAGTACTTC. This gives the protein CASGNPGGRPNEQYF.

The chain is built from TRBV28 and TRBJ2-1; 9 bases line up with TRBD2. V trimming: 4 bases; J trimming: 13 bases; junction bases outside the gene matches: 8. The CDR3 runs 13 residues. Germline-derived CDR1 and CDR2 are MDHEN and SYDVKM. The CDR3 sequence is CASSSLRGGAQFF. The CDR3 DNA is TGTGCCAGCAGTTCTCTCCGCGGGGGGGCTCAGTTCTTC.

In nucleotides, the CDR3 is TGTGCCAGCAGCCCCACGGGTGCCGGGGGGCTCTACGAGCAGTACTTC. This sequence encodes CASSPTGAGGLYEQYF. This rearrangement joins TRBV13 to TRBJ2-7, with a possible D match to TRBD2 (7 bases). The CDR3 contains 16 residues. Germline CDR1 and CDR2: PRHDT and FYEKMQ (reference sequence). V lost 5 bases and J lost 3, with 20 bases in between.

This chain joins TRBV4-1 and TRBJ2-3, with D possibly matching TRBD2 (6 bases). This CDR3 is 17 amino acids long. V was clipped by 0 bases and J by 0 bases, with 13 bases between them. Germline V gives CDR1 MGHRA, CDR2 YSYEKL. As DNA, the CDR3 is TGCGCCAGCAGCCAAGAACGAATGGGACTCAGCACAGATACGCAGTATTTT. It translates to CASSQERMGLSTDTQYF.

The rearrangement links TRBV27 to TRBJ2-7; perhaps TRBD2 as D (6 bases). Looked up from germline, CDR1 is MNHEY and CDR2 is SMNVEV (reference sequence). Trimming took off 5 bases at V and 2 bases at J, with 16 bases between the two ends. The length of the CDR3 is 15 residues. The CDR3 loop is CASSTPRRGTYEQYF. The CDR3 DNA reads TGTGCCAGCAGTACTCCTAGGCGGGGCACCTACGAGCAGTACTTC.

The chain has TRBV7-2 and TRBJ2-5; TRBD2 agrees at 8 bases. CDR3 length: 14 amino acids. Unmatched junction bases numbered 3, after V lost 3 bases and J lost 3 bases. Per germline, CDR1 SGHTA and CDR2 FQGNSA. Written as DNA, the CDR3 is TGTGCCAGCAGCTTGGGAGCGGGAGAAGAGACCCAGTACTTC. Residues: CASSLGAGEETQYF.

This clone was seen once. J is TRBJ2-7 and V is TRBV7-2; no definite D call. The CDR3 is 14 residues long. V lost 5 bases and J lost 5, with 16 bases in between. From germline, CDR1 is SGHTA and CDR2 FQGNSA. Here the CDR3 reads CTSSPRAPVNEQYF. In DNA form, the CDR3 reads TGTACCAGCAGCCCCCGAGCCCCCGTCAACGAGCAGTACTTC.

The chain has TRBV7-9 and TRBJ2-1; possible D gene TRBD2, 6 bases. CDR1 SEHNR and CDR2 FQNEAQ come from the germline V gene (reference sequence). The CDR3 has 15 residues. The V end was cut by 2 bases, the J end by 5 bases, with 13 bases between. The CDR3 here is CASSLSAGIHNEQFF. CDR3 DNA: TGTGCCAGCAGCTTAAGTGCGGGAATACACAATGAGCAGTTCTTC.

The chain combines TRBV5-1 with TRBJ2-2; tentative D call: TRBD2 (6 bases). Deletions cut 7 bases from V and 5 bases from J, with 24 bases between. The CDR3 sequence is 17 residues long. CDR1 and CDR2 from the germline V gene are SGHRS and YFSETQ. The CDR3 coding sequence is TGCGCCAGCTCTCTGAGCCGGACTACGGGCTCGACCGGGGAGCTGTTTTTT. This codes for CASSLSRTTGSTGELFF.

The CDR3 DNA reads TGTGCCAGCAGCTTAGAAGTGGGGCGGCCTTTCTTT. Protein product: CASSLEVGRPFF. The V call is TRBV7-2, the J call TRBJ1-1; TRBD1 is a possible D gene (5 bases). V was trimmed by 1 base and J by 12 bases, leaving 12 bases between them. There are 12 residues in the CDR3. Per the germline V gene, CDR1 is SGHTA and CDR2 is FQGNSA.

The chain uses TRBV6-1 and TRBJ2-1; no firm D call. The CDR3 is 14 residues long. CDR1 is MNHNS, CDR2 SASEGT, per germline. V was clipped by 4 bases and J by 5 bases, with 12 bases between them. CDR3 sequence (DNA): TGTGCCAGCAGTGCTGTGGGCCCGGACAATGAGCAGTTCTTC. Translating gives CASSAVGPDNEQFF.

The chain employs TRBV21-1 and TRBJ1-5; the table's D gene call, TRBD1, was not cross checked with the DNA. TRBV21-1 is labeled a pseudogene. The CDR3 has 17 amino acids. The DNA for the CDR3 is TGTGCCAGCAGCTTTCTCGTGGGCAGTTATAGCAATCAGCCCCAGCATTTT. Residues: CASSFLVGSYSNQPQHF.

The chain links TRBV10-3 to TRBJ2-1; 7 positions match TRBD1. This CDR3 spans 14 amino acids. Per germline, CDR1 ENHRY and CDR2 SYGVKD. The trim removed 6 bases at V and 9 bases at J, leaving 11 bases unmatched. As DNA, the CDR3 is TGTGCCATCAGCCACAAGGGGACAGATATTGAGCAGTTCTTC. Residues: CAISHKGTDIEQFF.

This chain joins TRBV7-6 and TRBJ2-1, with TRBD2 matching over 10 bases. Losses at the gene ends were 6 bases for V and 7 bases for J; bases not matched to a gene: 12. CDR1 is SGHVS, CDR2 FNYEAQ, per germline. There are 16 residues in the CDR3. CDR3 sequence: CASRQGGLAGVNEQFF. CDR3 sequence (DNA): TGTGCCAGCAGACAAGGGGGGCTAGCGGGAGTAAATGAGCAGTTCTTC.

This clone is a singleton in its sample. The chain carries TRBV28 and TRBJ1-2, with TRBD1 as a possible D gene (5 bases). The V and J ends lost 3 bases and 7 bases respectively, with 15 bases between them. This CDR3 region has 14 residues. Germline loops: CDR1 MDHEN, CDR2 SYDVKM. The CDR3 sequence: CASSFDRGLGGYTF. The CDR3 region has the DNA TGTGCCAGCAGTTTTGACCGGGGACTTGGTGGCTACACCTTC.

CDR3 bases: TGTGCCAGCAGTTTATCTGAAGGGGGTGCACGTGGCTACACCTTC. It specifies CASSLSEGGARGYTF. This chain uses TRBV27 with TRBJ1-2; possibly TRBD1 for D (6 bases). V was trimmed by 0 bases and J by 7 bases, leaving 15 bases between them. The germline V gene encodes CDR1 MNHEY and CDR2 SMNVEV (reference sequence). The CDR3 totals 15 residues.

The rearrangement uses TRBV7-2 and TRBJ2-5; TRBD1 might be the D (6 bases). The V gene's germline CDR1 is SGHTA and CDR2 FQGNSA. CDR3 length: 12 amino acids. V was trimmed by 5 bases and J by 6 bases, leaving 10 bases between them. Written as DNA, the CDR3 is TGTGCCAGCAGCCAGGGGCCCAAGACCCAGTACTTC. Residues: CASSQGPKTQYF.

The chain couples TRBV29-1 to TRBJ2-3, with D tentatively TRBD2 (6 bases). The CDR3 extends over 13 amino acids. The germline V gene has CDR1 SQVTM and CDR2 ANQGSEA. Deletions cut 4 bases from V and 6 bases from J, with 14 bases between. The CDR3 is CSVVGGPMDTQYF. For the CDR3, the DNA is TGCAGCGTTGTGGGGGGTCCCATGGATACGCAGTATTTT.

This clone was seen once. The V and J genes are TRBV10-3 and TRBJ2-1, with TRBD2 matching 7 bases. Germline loops: CDR1 ENHRY, CDR2 SYGVKD. The V gene end was trimmed by 2 bases and the J gene end by 2 bases; junction bases not matched to a gene: 3. This CDR3 is 15 amino acids long. CDR3 in amino acids: CAISEGGETYNEQFF. CDR3 sequence (DNA): TGTGCCATCAGTGAGGGGGGGGAGACCTACAATGAGCAGTTCTTC.

DNA of the CDR3: TGTGCCAGCAGCCAAGTAGGGGTGAGCTACGAGCAGTACTTC. Its protein product is CASSQVGVSYEQYF. The chain joins TRBV14 to TRBJ2-7; maybe TRBD1 (5 bases). In germline, CDR1 is SGHDN, CDR2 FVKESK. There are 14 residues in the CDR3. The V and J ends lost 1 base and 3 bases respectively, with 10 bases between them.

The chain carries TRBV6-5 and TRBJ2-3; possibly TRBD2 for D (6 bases). Germline assignment: CDR1 MNHEY and CDR2 SVGAGI. There are 14 residues in the CDR3. The germline V and J ends were trimmed by 6 bases and 3 bases, with 13 bases remaining between them. CDR3 residues: CASRLGGMTDTQYF. In DNA, the CDR3 is TGTGCCAGCAGATTGGGGGGAATGACAGATACGCAGTATTTT.

Only a few counts were recorded for this clone. The chain is built from TRBV10-2 and TRBJ1-3, with D possibly matching TRBD1 (5 bases). Per the germline V gene, CDR1 is WSHSY and CDR2 is SAAADI. V was clipped by 5 bases and J by 8 bases, with 19 bases between them. CDR3 length: 15 residues. The CDR3 nucleotides read TGCGCCAGCAGTTCTGACAGAGGCATCATAGACACCATATATTTT. Its translation: CASSSDRGIIDTIYF.

The rearrangement joins TRBV19 to TRBJ2-3; 10 nucleotides align to TRBD2. After removal of 3 bases from V and 2 bases from J, the junction contained 8 bases not matched to a gene. Per the germline V gene, CDR1 is LNHDA and CDR2 is SQIVND (reference sequence). This CDR3 is built from 17 residues. As DNA, the CDR3 is TGTGCCAGTAGTATTAGCGGGGGGCTGACCGACACAGATACGCAGTATTTT. Residues: CASSISGGLTDTDTQYF.

The count of this clone is one. The chain carries TRBV30 and TRBJ1-6; tentative D call: TRBD1 (5 bases). Germline lookup yields CDR1 GTSNPN and CDR2 SVGIG (reference sequence). The CDR3 length is 16 residues. V was pared by 0 bases and J by 13 bases, with 22 bases between. The DNA of the CDR3 is TGTGCCTGGAGTGTAGAGGGACGGTGGACTAGTAACCCCCTCCACTTT. Its translation: CAWSVEGRWTSNPLHF.

This clone was observed a handful of times. V gene TRBV6-1 combines with J gene TRBJ1-1; no clear D. This CDR3 region has 14 residues. The germline gives CDR1 MNHNS, CDR2 SASEGT. Trimming shortened V by 3 bases and J by 3 bases, and 11 bases separated the two germline ends. The CDR3 loop is CASSDWGGDTEAFF. Here the CDR3 DNA reads TGTGCCAGCAGTGATTGGGGAGGAGACACTGAAGCTTTCTTT.